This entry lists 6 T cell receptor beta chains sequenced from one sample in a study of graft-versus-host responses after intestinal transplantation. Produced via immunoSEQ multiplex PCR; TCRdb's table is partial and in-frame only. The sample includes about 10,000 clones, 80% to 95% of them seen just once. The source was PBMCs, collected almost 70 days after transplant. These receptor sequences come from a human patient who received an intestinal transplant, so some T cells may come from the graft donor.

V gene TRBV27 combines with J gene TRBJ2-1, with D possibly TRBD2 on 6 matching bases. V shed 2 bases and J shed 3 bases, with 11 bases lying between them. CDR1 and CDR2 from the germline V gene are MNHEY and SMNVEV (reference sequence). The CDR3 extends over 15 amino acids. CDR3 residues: CASSLRGGYYNEQFF. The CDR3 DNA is TGTGCCAGCAGTTTAAGGGGAGGCTACTACAATGAGCAGTTCTTC.

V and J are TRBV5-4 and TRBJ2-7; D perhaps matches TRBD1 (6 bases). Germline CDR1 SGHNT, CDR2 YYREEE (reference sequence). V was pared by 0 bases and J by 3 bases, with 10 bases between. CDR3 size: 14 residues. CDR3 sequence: CASSLAGVGYEQYF. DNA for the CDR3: TGTGCCAGCAGCTTGGCAGGGGTCGGCTACGAGCAGTACTTC.

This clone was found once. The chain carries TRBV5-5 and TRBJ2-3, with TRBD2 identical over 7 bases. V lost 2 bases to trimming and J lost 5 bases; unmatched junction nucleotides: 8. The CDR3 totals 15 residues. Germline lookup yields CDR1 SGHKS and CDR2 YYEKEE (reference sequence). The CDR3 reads CASSFGLGIRDTQYF. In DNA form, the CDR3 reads TGTGCCAGCAGCTTCGGACTAGGAATTAGAGATACGCAGTATTTT.

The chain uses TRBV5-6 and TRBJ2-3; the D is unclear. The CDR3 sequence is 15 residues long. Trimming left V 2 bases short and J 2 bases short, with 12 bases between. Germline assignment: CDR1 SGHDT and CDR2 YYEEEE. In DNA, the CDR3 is TGTGCCAGCAGCTTTTTAAGGCTTACCACAGATACGCAGTATTTT. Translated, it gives CASSFLRLTTDTQYF.

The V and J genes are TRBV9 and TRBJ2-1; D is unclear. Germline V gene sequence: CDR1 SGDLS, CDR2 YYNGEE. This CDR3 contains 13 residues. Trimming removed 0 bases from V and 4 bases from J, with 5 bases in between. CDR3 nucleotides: TGTGCCAGCAGCGTAGACCCATACAATGAGCAGTTCTTC. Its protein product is CASSVDPYNEQFF.

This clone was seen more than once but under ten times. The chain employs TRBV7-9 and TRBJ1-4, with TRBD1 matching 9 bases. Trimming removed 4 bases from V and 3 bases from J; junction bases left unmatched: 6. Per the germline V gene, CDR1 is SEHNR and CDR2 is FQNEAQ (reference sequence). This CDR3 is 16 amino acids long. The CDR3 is CASSSARQGANEKLFF. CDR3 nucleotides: TGTGCCAGCAGCTCCGCTAGACAGGGGGCTAATGAAAAACTGTTTTTT.